These T cell receptor beta chains were read from a single sample in a study of OX40 agonist ivuxolimab in advanced cancers. Clones were sequenced by immunoSEQ multiplex PCR, and TCRdb holds only the in-frame ones, with some missing. The sample includes tens of thousands of clones, approximately 90% seen only once; the top ten take 6.5% to 8.5%. Here the sequenced sample was CD4+ or CD8+ T cells sorted from blood, taken in a trial of the OX40 agonist ivuxolimab. These receptors came from an adult with an advanced solid tumor such as melanoma, head and neck, liver or kidney cancer. Both conserved end residues are part of each CDR3. Each record gives: J gene, V gene, D gene, clone size, CDR3 DNA, CDR3 protein. D genes are given only for firm matches. Clone size is not always given. Where it is, it says once, few, many or a class for expanded clones.

j_call: TRBJ2-5; v_call: TRBV7-3; d_call: NA; clone_size: NA; cdr3_nt: TGTGCCAGCAGCTTGTACGCTTCGGGCGAGACCCAGTACTTC; cdr3_aa: CASSLYASGETQYF
j_call: TRBJ1-5; v_call: TRBV30; d_call: NA; clone_size: NA; cdr3_nt: TGTGCCTGGAGTGGGGCCCGATTTGGATATAGCAATCAGCCCCAGCATTTT; cdr3_aa: CAWSGARFGYSNQPQHF
j_call: TRBJ2-3; v_call: TRBV7-6; d_call: TRBD2; clone_size: NA; cdr3_nt: TGTGCCAGCAGCTTAGGGGACTACAAGCCCACAGATACGCAGTATTTT; cdr3_aa: CASSLGDYKPTDTQYF
j_call: TRBJ1-5; v_call: TRBV12-5; d_call: NA; clone_size: NA; cdr3_nt: TGTGCTAGTAGCGGGGCCCTAGATCAGCCCCAGCATTTT; cdr3_aa: CASSGALDQPQHF
j_call: TRBJ2-7; v_call: TRBV6-5; d_call: NA; clone_size: once; cdr3_nt: TGTGCCAGCAGTTACTCGGGGAGCTCCTACGAGCAGTACTTC; cdr3_aa: CASSYSGSSYEQYF
j_call: TRBJ1-6; v_call: TRBV5-1; d_call: TRBD1; clone_size: NA; cdr3_nt: TGCGCCAGCAGCCCCGACAGGGCGTATAATTCACCCCTCCACTTT; cdr3_aa: CASSPDRAYNSPLHF
j_call: TRBJ2-1; v_call: TRBV10-3; d_call: TRBD2; clone_size: NA; cdr3_nt: TGTGCCATCAGCGGACTAGCGGGACAAAATGAGCAGTTCTTC; cdr3_aa: CAISGLAGQNEQFF
j_call: TRBJ2-7; v_call: TRBV11-1; d_call: NA; clone_size: few; cdr3_nt: TGTGCCAGCAGCTTGAACAGGGAGACTGCCGAGCAGTACTTC; cdr3_aa: CASSLNRETAEQYF
j_call: TRBJ2-7; v_call: TRBV11-1; d_call: NA; clone_size: NA; cdr3_nt: TGTGCCAGCAGCTTTGCAGGGGTCTCGTACGAGCAGTACTTC; cdr3_aa: CASSFAGVSYEQYF
j_call: TRBJ2-3; v_call: TRBV12-5; d_call: NA; clone_size: NA; cdr3_nt: TGTGCTAGTGGCCCTTTCGACAGCCTGAGCACAGATACGCAGTATTTT; cdr3_aa: CASGPFDSLSTDTQYF
j_call: TRBJ2-7; v_call: TRBV5-6; d_call: TRBD1; clone_size: once; cdr3_nt: TGTGCCAGCAGCTTAGAGGGGGCCACCTACGAGCAGTACTTC; cdr3_aa: CASSLEGATYEQYF
j_call: TRBJ2-2; v_call: TRBV27; d_call: NA; clone_size: NA; cdr3_nt: TGTGCCAGCAGTTGGGCCAGCTATGACGGGGAGCTGTTTTTT; cdr3_aa: CASSWASYDGELFF
j_call: TRBJ2-7; v_call: TRBV11-2; d_call: TRBD1; clone_size: NA; cdr3_nt: TGTGCCAGCAGGCGTATTGGGACAGGGGGCTCCTACGAGCAGTACTTC; cdr3_aa: CASRRIGTGGSYEQYF
j_call: TRBJ2-7; v_call: TRBV11-3; d_call: TRBD2; clone_size: NA; cdr3_nt: TGTGCCAGCAGCTTAGGTGCTAGCGGCGGCTACGAGCAGTACTTC; cdr3_aa: CASSLGASGGYEQYF
j_call: TRBJ2-2; v_call: TRBV11-3; d_call: NA; clone_size: once; cdr3_nt: TGTGCCAGCAGCCCGTACAGGGGAGGTACCGGGGAGCTGTTTTTT; cdr3_aa: CASSPYRGGTGELFF
j_call: TRBJ1-2; v_call: TRBV9; d_call: NA; clone_size: NA; cdr3_nt: TGTGCCAGCAGGGGACGCCGCAACTATGGCTACACCTTC; cdr3_aa: CASRGRRNYGYTF
j_call: TRBJ1-2; v_call: TRBV27; d_call: TRBD1; clone_size: once; cdr3_nt: TGTGCCAGCACCGCTACAGGGGTTCTTGGCTACACCTTC; cdr3_aa: CASTATGVLGYTF
j_call: TRBJ2-7; v_call: TRBV5-1; d_call: NA; clone_size: once; cdr3_nt: TGCGCCAGCAGCTTGGGGGATACATCAAGGGGATACGAGCAGTACTTC; cdr3_aa: CASSLGDTSRGYEQYF
j_call: TRBJ2-7; v_call: TRBV6-1; d_call: TRBD1; clone_size: NA; cdr3_nt: TGTGCCAGCAGTGAGTCTTCAGGGGGCTCCTACGAGCAGTACTTC; cdr3_aa: CASSESSGGSYEQYF
j_call: TRBJ1-2; v_call: TRBV7-8; d_call: NA; clone_size: NA; cdr3_nt: TGTGCCAGCAGCTTCGACGGGAGAAGGGACTATGGCTACACCTTC; cdr3_aa: CASSFDGRRDYGYTF
j_call: TRBJ2-3; v_call: TRBV4-1; d_call: NA; clone_size: NA; cdr3_nt: TGCGCCAGCAGCCAAGCAGGGGTTACTAGCACAGATACGCAGTATTTT; cdr3_aa: CASSQAGVTSTDTQYF
j_call: TRBJ2-7; v_call: TRBV19; d_call: NA; clone_size: NA; cdr3_nt: TGTGCCAGTAGTATCTCCGGCCACGAGCAGTACTTC; cdr3_aa: CASSISGHEQYF
j_call: TRBJ1-2; v_call: TRBV18; d_call: NA; clone_size: NA; cdr3_nt: TGTGCCAGCTCACCAAACCTGGACAGAAACTATGGCTACACCTTC; cdr3_aa: CASSPNLDRNYGYTF
j_call: TRBJ2-5; v_call: TRBV27; d_call: TRBD2; clone_size: NA; cdr3_nt: TGTGCCAGCAGTTTAGCTCCTGCGGGAGACCAAGAGACCCAGTACTTC; cdr3_aa: CASSLAPAGDQETQYF
j_call: TRBJ1-2; v_call: TRBV5-8; d_call: NA; clone_size: NA; cdr3_nt: TGTGCCAGCAGCTCCCCACAAACTAACTATGGCTACACCTTC; cdr3_aa: CASSSPQTNYGYTF
j_call: TRBJ2-5; v_call: TRBV6-5; d_call: NA; clone_size: NA; cdr3_nt: TGTGCCAGCAGCCGGCAGGGCCTTCAAGAGACCCAGTACTTC; cdr3_aa: CASSRQGLQETQYF
j_call: TRBJ2-5; v_call: TRBV5-6; d_call: NA; clone_size: NA; cdr3_nt: TGTGCCAGCAGCTTTAGTGAGACCCAGTACTTC; cdr3_aa: CASSFSETQYF
j_call: TRBJ2-1; v_call: TRBV4-2; d_call: TRBD2; clone_size: NA; cdr3_nt: TGTGCCAGCAGCCAACATGGACTAGCTGGGAATGAGCAGTTCTTC; cdr3_aa: CASSQHGLAGNEQFF
j_call: TRBJ1-5; v_call: TRBV6-6; d_call: NA; clone_size: once; cdr3_nt: TGTGCCAGCAGTTACGGGGCAGGTTATCAGCCCCAGCATTTT; cdr3_aa: CASSYGAGYQPQHF
j_call: TRBJ1-4; v_call: TRBV2; d_call: NA; clone_size: NA; cdr3_nt: TGTGCCAGCAGAGAAGGAGGGTTTAATGAAAAACTGTTTTTT; cdr3_aa: CASREGGFNEKLFF
j_call: TRBJ2-3; v_call: TRBV9; d_call: TRBD2; clone_size: NA; cdr3_nt: TGTGCCAGCAGCGTATTTACTAGCGACGAGGTTCCAGATACGCAGTATTTT; cdr3_aa: CASSVFTSDEVPDTQYF
j_call: TRBJ1-1; v_call: TRBV30; d_call: TRBD1; clone_size: NA; cdr3_nt: TGTGCCTGGACCCTGGACAGGGTTGGGACTGAAGCTTTCTTT; cdr3_aa: CAWTLDRVGTEAFF
j_call: TRBJ2-7; v_call: TRBV21-1; d_call: NA; clone_size: once; cdr3_nt: TGTGCCAGCAGCAGAACGGTTGTGCAGTACTTC; cdr3_aa: CASSRTVVQYF
j_call: TRBJ2-3; v_call: TRBV18; d_call: TRBD1; clone_size: NA; cdr3_nt: TGTGCCAGCTCTCCCAGAGGGGGCATGACAGATACGCAGTATTTT; cdr3_aa: CASSPRGGMTDTQYF
j_call: TRBJ2-2; v_call: TRBV6-6; d_call: TRBD2; clone_size: NA; cdr3_nt: TGTGCCAGCAGTTACCTTGGGCTAGCGGGAGACGGGGAGCTGTTTTTT; cdr3_aa: CASSYLGLAGDGELFF
j_call: TRBJ1-2; v_call: TRBV4-2; d_call: NA; clone_size: NA; cdr3_nt: TGTGCCAGCAGCCAAGAACAAAGGGCCGACACCTTC; cdr3_aa: CASSQEQRADTF
j_call: TRBJ2-3; v_call: TRBV2; d_call: TRBD2; clone_size: NA; cdr3_nt: TGTGCCAGCAGTGGGGGGACTAGCGGCACAGATACGCAGTATTTT; cdr3_aa: CASSGGTSGTDTQYF
j_call: TRBJ2-3; v_call: TRBV7-3; d_call: NA; clone_size: NA; cdr3_nt: TGTGCCAGCAGCTTTGACTTAGGGGATACGCAGTATTTT; cdr3_aa: CASSFDLGDTQYF